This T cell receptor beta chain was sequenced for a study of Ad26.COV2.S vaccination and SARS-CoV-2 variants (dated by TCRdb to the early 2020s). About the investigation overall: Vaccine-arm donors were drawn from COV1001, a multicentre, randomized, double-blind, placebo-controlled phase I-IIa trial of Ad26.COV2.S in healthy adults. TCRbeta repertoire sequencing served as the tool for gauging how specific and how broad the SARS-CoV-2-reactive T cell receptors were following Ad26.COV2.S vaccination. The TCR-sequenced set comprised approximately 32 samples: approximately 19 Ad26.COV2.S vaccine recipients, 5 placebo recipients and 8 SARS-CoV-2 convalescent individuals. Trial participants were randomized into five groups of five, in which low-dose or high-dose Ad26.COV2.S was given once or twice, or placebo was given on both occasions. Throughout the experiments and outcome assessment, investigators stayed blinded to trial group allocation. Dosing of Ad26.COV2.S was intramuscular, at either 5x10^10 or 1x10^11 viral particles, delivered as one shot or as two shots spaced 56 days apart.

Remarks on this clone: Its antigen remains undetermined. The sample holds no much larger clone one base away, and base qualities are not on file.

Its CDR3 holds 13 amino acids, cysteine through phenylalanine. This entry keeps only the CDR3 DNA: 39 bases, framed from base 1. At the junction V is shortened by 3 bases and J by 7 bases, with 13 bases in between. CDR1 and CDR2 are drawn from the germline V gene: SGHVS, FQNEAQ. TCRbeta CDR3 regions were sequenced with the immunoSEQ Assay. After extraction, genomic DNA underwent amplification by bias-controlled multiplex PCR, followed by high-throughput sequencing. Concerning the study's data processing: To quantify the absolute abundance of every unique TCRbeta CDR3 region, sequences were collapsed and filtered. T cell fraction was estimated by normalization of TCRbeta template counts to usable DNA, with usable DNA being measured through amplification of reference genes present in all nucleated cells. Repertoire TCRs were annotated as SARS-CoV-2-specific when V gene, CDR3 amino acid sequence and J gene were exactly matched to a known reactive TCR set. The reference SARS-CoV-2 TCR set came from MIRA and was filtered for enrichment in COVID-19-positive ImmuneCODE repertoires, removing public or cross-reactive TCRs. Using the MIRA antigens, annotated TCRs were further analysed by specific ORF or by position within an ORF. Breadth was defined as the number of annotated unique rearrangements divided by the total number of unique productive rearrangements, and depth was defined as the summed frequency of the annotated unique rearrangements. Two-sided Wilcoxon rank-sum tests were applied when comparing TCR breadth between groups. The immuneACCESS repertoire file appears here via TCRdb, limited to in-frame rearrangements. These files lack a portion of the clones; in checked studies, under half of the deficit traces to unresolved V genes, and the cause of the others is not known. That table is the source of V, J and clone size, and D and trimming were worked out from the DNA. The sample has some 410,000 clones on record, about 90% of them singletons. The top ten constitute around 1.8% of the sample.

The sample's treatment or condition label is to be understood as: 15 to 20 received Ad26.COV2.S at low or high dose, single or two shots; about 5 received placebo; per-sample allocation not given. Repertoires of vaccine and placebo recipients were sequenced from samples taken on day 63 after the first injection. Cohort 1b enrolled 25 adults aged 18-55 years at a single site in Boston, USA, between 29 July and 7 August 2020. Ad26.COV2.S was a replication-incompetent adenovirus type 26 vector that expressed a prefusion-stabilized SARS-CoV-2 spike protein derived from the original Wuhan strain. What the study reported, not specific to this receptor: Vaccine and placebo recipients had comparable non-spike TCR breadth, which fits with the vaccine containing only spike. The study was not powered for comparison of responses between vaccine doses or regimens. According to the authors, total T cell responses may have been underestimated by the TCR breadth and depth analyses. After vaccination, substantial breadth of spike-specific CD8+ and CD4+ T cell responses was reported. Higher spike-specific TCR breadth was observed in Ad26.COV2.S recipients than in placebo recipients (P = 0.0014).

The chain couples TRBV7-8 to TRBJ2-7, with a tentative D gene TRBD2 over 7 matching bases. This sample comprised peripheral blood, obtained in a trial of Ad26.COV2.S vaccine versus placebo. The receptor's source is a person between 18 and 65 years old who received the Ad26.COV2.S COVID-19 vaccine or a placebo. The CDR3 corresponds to CASSLGGGGEQYF. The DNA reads TGTGCCAGCAGCTTGGGAGGGGGAGGTGAGCAGTACTTC.